The clone carrying this T cell receptor (beta chain) showed up just a few times. These data come from a study of identical twins. TCRdb called the 5' RACE reads again in MiXCR, with one record for every CDR3 protein. The sample includes fewer than 350,000 distinct CDR3 sequences, under 9.5% of them seen just once. Trimming took off 2 bases at V and 0 bases at J, with 7 bases between the two ends. The CDR3 runs to 15 residues. From germline, CDR1 is MNHEY and CDR2 SVGAGI. A further study also used this sample, focusing on yellow fever vaccine responses in identical twins.

The sequence came from a woman between 18 and 29 years old in good health. Sequenced sample: memory (CD45RO+) T cells sorted from blood. The chain couples TRBV6-5 to TRBJ2-2; D is uncertain. CDR3 nucleotides: TGTGCCAGCAGTTACGACACGGCGAACACCGGGGAGCTGTTTTTT. This gives the protein CASSYDTANTGELFF.